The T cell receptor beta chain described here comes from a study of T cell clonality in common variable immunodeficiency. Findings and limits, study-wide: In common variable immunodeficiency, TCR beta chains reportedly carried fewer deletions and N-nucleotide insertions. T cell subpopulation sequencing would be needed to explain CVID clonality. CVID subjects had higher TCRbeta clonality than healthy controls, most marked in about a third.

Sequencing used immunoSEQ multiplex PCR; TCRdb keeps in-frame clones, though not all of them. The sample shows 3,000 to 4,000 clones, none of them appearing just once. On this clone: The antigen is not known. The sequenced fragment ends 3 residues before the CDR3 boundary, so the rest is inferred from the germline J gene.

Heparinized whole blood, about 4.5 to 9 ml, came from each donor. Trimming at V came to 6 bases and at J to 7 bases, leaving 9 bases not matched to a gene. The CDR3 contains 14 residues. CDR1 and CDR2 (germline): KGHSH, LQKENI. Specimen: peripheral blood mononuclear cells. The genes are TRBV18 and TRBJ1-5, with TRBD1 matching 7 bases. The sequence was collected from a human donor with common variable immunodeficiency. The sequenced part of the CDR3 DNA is TGTGCCAGCTCGGAAAGACAGGGAGGACAGCCC. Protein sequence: CASSERQGGQP. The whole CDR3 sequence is CASSERQGGQPQHF.